These 14 T cell receptor beta chains share one sample of origin, sequenced in a study of blood T cells in healthy people across ages. Alongside a J-beta primer mix, a sample-barcoded 5' primer served in a second PCR lasting roughly 7 to 11 cycles. Via MiXCR, TCRdb re-called the 5' RACE reads, giving one row per CDR3 protein. Among about 1.7 million distinct CDR3 sequences, roughly 27% were seen once, and the ten largest hold approximately 7.7%. Sequenced material: blood. Receptors originate from a woman aged 25 to 39 in good health.

This clonotype was detected a few times. J is TRBJ1-2 and V is TRBV20-1; 11 bases are a match to TRBD1. CDR1 is DFQATT, CDR2 SNEGSKA, per germline (reference sequence). With 3 bases clipped from V and 5 bases from J, the junction kept 5 bases outside the gene matches. The CDR3 spans 14 residues. The CDR3 region has the DNA TGCAGTGCTAGTCTTGGGACAGGGGGGTATGGCTACACCTTC. Translation: CSASLGTGGYGYTF.

The chain couples TRBV12-3 or TRBV12-4 to TRBJ2-1; D is ambiguous. The tail of the sequence fits TRBJ2-7 better, so the J call may be wrong. CDR3 size: 12 residues. The CDR3 region is CASSPQYNEQYF. As DNA, the CDR3 is TGTGCCAGCAGTCCCCAGTACAATGAGCAGTACTTC.

A few counts support this clonotype. This chain joins TRBV19 and TRBJ2-7; 7 bases line up with TRBD1. The V segment lost 5 bases and the J segment 0 bases; nucleotides outside the gene matches: 13. The CDR3 covers 17 residues. The germline gives CDR1 LNHDA, CDR2 SQIVND (reference sequence). The CDR3 spells CASSEGATSFSSYEQYF. CDR3 DNA: TGTGCCAGTAGTGAGGGGGCGACGAGCTTCAGCTCCTACGAGCAGTACTTC.

There are a few counts of this clonotype. The chain combines TRBV6-1 with TRBJ1-5; D not resolved. From germline, CDR1 is MNHNS and CDR2 SASEGT. Trimming shortened V by 6 bases and J by 0 bases, and 21 bases separated the two germline ends. The CDR3 has 18 amino acids. The CDR3 region is CASRPGPAFPYSNQPQHF. The CDR3 region has the DNA TGTGCCAGCAGGCCCGGGCCAGCTTTCCCATATAGCAATCAGCCCCAGCATTTT.

The V and J genes are TRBV5-4 and TRBJ2-7; 8 bases line up with TRBD1. The CDR3 totals 15 residues. Trimming at V came to 4 bases and at J to 3 bases, leaving 9 bases not matched to a gene. CDR1 and CDR2 from the germline V gene are SGHNT and YYREEE (reference sequence). The CDR3 bases are TGTGCCAGCAGCCACGACAGGGGCCGGGTCTACGAGCAGTACTTC. As protein: CASSHDRGRVYEQYF. The entire variable domain, with the rest obtained from reference TRBV5-4 and TRBJ2-7, is as follows: ETGVTQSPTHLIKTRGQQVTLRCSSQSGHNTVSWYQQALGQGPQFIFQYYREEENGRGNFPPRFSGLQFPNYSSELNVNALELDDSALYLCASSHDRGRVYEQYFGPGTRLTVT.

V usage is TRBV12-3 or TRBV12-4 and J usage is TRBJ2-1; 8 bases map to TRBD1. The length of the CDR3 is 15 residues. V shed 3 bases, J shed 5 bases, and the junction held 6 bases outside the gene matches. The CDR3 DNA is TGTGCCAGCAGTTTCGGGGCAGGGGGCCACAATGAGCAGTTCTTC. Translating it yields CASSFGAGGHNEQFF.

This clonotype appeared a few times. The chain employs TRBV7-2 and TRBJ2-7; 7 nucleotides agree with TRBD2. The CDR3 is 15 residues long. With V trimmed by 3 bases and J by 2 bases, 7 bases remained unmatched. Germline lookup yields CDR1 SGHTA and CDR2 FQGNSA. In nucleotides, the CDR3 is TGTGCCAGCAGCTTCGGTAGTGGGAGGGCCTACGAGCAGTACTTC. Translation: CASSFGSGRAYEQYF. The full variable domain, completed using reference TRBV7-2 and TRBJ2-7, is GAGVSQSPSNKVTEKGKDVELRCDPISGHTALYWYRQSLGQGLEFLIYFQGNSAPDKSGLPSDRFSAERTGGSVSTLTIQRTQQEDSAVYLCASSFGSGRAYEQYFGPGTRLTVT.

This clonotype was seen a few times. The chain couples TRBV5-1 to TRBJ2-7, with 10 positions matching TRBD2. CDR1 is SGHRS, CDR2 YFSETQ, per germline. Trimming took 2 bases from V and 4 from J; bases not matched to a gene: 6. The CDR3 runs to 15 residues. CDR3 in DNA: TGCGCCAGCAGCTTTGCTAGCGGGAGTGGTTACGAGCAGTACTTC. Amino acids: CASSFASGSGYEQYF.

This clonotype was recorded a few times. The chain has TRBV4-1 and TRBJ2-3; no clear D. This CDR3 region has 16 residues. Trimming removed 1 base at V and 0 bases at J, with 11 bases between. The germline gives CDR1 MGHRA, CDR2 YSYEKL. The CDR3 protein is CASSQGPERSTDTQYF. In nucleotides, the CDR3 is TGCGCCAGCAGCCAAGGACCGGAACGGAGCACAGATACGCAGTATTTT.

This clonotype was recorded many times. This chain joins TRBV7-6 and TRBJ2-5; TRBD2 is a possible D gene (7 bases). CDR1 is SGHVS, CDR2 FNYEAQ, per germline. The CDR3 consists of 13 residues. V was trimmed by 0 bases and J by 7 bases, leaving 9 bases between them. CDR3 protein: CASSLAGGATQYF. CDR3 bases: TGTGCCAGCAGCTTAGCGGGGGGGGCGACCCAGTACTTC.

The V call is TRBV5-6, the J call TRBJ2-2; D unresolved. Germline V gene lookup returns CDR1 SGHDT and CDR2 YYEEEE. Trimming stripped 1 base from V and 1 base from J, with 11 bases between. This CDR3 comprises 16 residues. The CDR3 coding sequence is TGTGCCAGCAGCTTGTTTGGGGATATGAACACCGGGGAGCTGTTTTTT. Amino acid sequence: CASSLFGDMNTGELFF.

For the CDR3, the DNA is TGCAGCGTCTCGGGACTAGCGGGAGACAATGAGCAGTTCTTC. Amino acids: CSVSGLAGDNEQFF. This rearrangement joins TRBV29-1 to TRBJ2-1; 14 bases align to TRBD2. V shed 6 bases, J shed 5 bases, and the junction held 3 bases outside the gene matches. The CDR3 loop spans 14 amino acids. CDR1 SQVTM and CDR2 ANQGSEA come from the germline V gene.

DNA for the CDR3: TGTGCCAGCAGTCCAGTGGGGGGCCGGCAAGAGACCCAGTACTTC. Its translation is CASSPVGGRQETQYF. The chain recombines TRBV12-3 or TRBV12-4 with TRBJ2-5; possibly TRBD1 or TRBD2 for D (6 bases each). V lost 5 bases to trimming and J lost 2 bases, with 15 bases between them. The CDR3 contains 15 residues.

The chain uses TRBV9 and TRBJ2-1; a possible D gene is TRBD2 (6 bases). The CDR3 sequence is 15 residues long. CDR1 SGDLS and CDR2 YYNGEE come from the germline V gene. The V gene lost 0 bases and the J gene lost 9 bases, with 16 bases spanning the gap. The chain's CDR3 is CASSVVGSSSVEQFF. The CDR3 DNA sequence: TGTGCCAGCAGCGTAGTCGGGAGCAGCTCAGTTGAGCAGTTCTTC.